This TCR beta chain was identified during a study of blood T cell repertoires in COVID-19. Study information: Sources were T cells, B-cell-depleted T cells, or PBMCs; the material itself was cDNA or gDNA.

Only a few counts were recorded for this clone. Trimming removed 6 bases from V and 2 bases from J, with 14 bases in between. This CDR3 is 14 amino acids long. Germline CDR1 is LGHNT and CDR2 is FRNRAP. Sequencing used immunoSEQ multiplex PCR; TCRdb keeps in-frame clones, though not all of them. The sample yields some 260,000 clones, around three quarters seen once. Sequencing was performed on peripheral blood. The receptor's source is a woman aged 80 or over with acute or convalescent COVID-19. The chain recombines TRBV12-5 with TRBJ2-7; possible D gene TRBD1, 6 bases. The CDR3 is CASGPDRPPYEQYF. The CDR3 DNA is TGTGCTAGTGGACCCGACAGGCCCCCCTACGAGCAGTACTTC.